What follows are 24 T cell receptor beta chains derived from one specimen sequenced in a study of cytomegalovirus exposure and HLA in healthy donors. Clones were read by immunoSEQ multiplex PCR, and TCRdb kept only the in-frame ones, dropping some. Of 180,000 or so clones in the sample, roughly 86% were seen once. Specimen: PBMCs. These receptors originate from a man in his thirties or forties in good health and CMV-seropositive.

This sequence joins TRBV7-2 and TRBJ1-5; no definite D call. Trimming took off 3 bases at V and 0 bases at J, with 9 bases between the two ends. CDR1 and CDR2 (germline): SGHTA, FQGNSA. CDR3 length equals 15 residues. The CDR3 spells CASSLDGYSNQPQHF. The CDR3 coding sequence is TGTGCCAGCAGCTTGGACGGATATAGCAATCAGCCCCAGCATTTT.

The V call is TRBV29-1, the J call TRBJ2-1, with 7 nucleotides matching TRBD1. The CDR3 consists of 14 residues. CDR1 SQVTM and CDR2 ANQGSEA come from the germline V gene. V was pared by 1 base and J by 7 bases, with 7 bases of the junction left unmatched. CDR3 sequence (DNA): TGCAGCGTTGAAGTCCACAGGGGCCGGAATGAGCAGTTCTTC. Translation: CSVEVHRGRNEQFF.

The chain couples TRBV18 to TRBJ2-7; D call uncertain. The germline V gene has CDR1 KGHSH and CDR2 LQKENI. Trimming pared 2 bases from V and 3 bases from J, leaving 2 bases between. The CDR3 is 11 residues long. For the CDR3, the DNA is TGTGCCAGCTCACCAGACTACGAGCAGTACTTC. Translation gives CASSPDYEQYF.

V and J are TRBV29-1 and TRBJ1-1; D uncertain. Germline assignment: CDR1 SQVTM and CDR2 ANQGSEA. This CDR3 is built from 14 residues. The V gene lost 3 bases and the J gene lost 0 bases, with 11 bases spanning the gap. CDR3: CSVDVSGLNTEAFF. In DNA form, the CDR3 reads TGCAGCGTTGACGTATCCGGGTTGAACACTGAAGCTTTCTTT.

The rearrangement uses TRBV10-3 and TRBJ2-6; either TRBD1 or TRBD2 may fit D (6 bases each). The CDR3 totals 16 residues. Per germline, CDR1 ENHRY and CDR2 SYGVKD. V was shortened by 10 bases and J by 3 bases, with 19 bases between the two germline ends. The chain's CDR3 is CATHSWGAHGANVLTF. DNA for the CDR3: TGTGCCACCCACAGCTGGGGGGCGCATGGGGCCAACGTCCTGACTTTC.

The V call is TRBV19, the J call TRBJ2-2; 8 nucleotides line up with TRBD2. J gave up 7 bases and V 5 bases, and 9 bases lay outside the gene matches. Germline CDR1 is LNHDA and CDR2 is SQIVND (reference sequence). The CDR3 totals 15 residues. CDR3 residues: CASSPLAGFGGELFF. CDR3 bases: TGTGCCAGTAGTCCGTTAGCGGGATTCGGCGGGGAGCTGTTTTTT. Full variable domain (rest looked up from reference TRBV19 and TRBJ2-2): DGGITQSPKYLFRKEGQNVTLSCEQNLNHDAMYWYRQDPGQGLRLIYYSQIVNDFQKGDIAEGYSVSREKKESFPLTVTSAQKNPTAFYLCASSPLAGFGGELFFGEGSRLTVL.

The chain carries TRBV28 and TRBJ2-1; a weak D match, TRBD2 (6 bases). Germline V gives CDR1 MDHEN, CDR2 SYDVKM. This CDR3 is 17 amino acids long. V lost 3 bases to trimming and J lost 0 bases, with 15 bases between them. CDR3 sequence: CASSFFGGMSSYNEQFF. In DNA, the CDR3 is TGTGCCAGCAGTTTTTTTGGGGGGATGAGCTCCTACAATGAGCAGTTCTTC. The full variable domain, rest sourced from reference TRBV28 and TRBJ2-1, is DVKVTQSSRYLVKRTGEKVFLECVQDMDHENMFWYRQDPGLGLRLIYFSYDVKMKEKGDIPEGYSVSREKKERFSLILESASTNQTSMYLCASSFFGGMSSYNEQFFGPGTRLTVL.

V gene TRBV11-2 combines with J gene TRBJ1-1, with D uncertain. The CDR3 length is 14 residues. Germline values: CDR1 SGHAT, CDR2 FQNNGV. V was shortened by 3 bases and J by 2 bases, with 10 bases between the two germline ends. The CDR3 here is CASSFLTANTEAFF. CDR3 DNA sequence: TGTGCCAGCAGCTTCCTGACGGCTAACACTGAAGCTTTCTTT.

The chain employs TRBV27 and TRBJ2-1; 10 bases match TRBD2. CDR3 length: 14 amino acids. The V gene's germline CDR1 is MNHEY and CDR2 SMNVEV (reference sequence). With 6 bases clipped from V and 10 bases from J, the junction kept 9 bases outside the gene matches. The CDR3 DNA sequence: TGTGCCAGCAGGGCCGGGACTAGCGTGGGCGAGCAGTTCTTC. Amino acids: CASRAGTSVGEQFF.

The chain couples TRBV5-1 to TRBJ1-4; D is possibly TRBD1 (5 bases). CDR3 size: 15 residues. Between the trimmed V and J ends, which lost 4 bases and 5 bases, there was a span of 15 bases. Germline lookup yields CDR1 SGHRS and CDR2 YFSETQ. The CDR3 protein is CASSPQGTGNEKLFF. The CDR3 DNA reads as TGCGCCAGCAGCCCCCAAGGGACGGGGAATGAAAAACTGTTTTTT.

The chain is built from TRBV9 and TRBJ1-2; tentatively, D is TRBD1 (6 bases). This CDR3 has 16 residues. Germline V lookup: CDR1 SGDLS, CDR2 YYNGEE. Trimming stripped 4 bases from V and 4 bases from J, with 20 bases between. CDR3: CASSQAAGAQGYGYTF. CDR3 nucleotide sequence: TGTGCCAGCAGCCAAGCGGCGGGGGCCCAGGGCTATGGCTACACCTTC. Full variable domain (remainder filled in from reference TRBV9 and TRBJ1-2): DSGVTQTPKHLITATGQRVTLRCSPRSGDLSVYWYQQSLDQGLQFLIQYYNGEERAKGNILERFSAQQFPDLHSELNLSSLELGDSALYFCASSQAAGAQGYGYTFGSGTRLTVV.

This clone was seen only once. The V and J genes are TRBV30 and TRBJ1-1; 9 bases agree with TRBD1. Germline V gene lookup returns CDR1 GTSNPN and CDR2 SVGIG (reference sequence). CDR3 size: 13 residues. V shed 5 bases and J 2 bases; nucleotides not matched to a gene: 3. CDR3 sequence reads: CAWDRGINTEAFF. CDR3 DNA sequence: TGTGCCTGGGACAGGGGGATTAACACTGAAGCTTTCTTT.

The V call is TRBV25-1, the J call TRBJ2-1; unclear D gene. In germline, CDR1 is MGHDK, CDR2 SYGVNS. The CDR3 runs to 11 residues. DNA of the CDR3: TGTGCGAGTGCGCTCAGCGCCGAGCAGTTCTTC. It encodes CASALSAEQFF.

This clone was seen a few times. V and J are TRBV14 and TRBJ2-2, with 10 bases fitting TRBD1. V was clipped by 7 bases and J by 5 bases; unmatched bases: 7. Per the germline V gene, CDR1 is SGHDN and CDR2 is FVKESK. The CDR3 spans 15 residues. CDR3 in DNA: TGTGCCAGCACCCGACAGGGGGCTCGAACCGGGGAGCTGTTTTTT. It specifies CASTRQGARTGELFF.

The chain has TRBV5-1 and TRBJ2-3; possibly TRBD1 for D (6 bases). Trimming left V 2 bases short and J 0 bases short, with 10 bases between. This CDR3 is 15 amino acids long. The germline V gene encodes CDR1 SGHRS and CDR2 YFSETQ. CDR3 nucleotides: TGCGCCAGCAGCTTCACAGGGAAGAGCACAGATACGCAGTATTTT. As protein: CASSFTGKSTDTQYF.

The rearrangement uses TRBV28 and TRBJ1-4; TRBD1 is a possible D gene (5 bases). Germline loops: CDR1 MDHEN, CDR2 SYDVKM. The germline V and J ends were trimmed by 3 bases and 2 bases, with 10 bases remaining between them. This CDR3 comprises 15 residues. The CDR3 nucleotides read TGTGCCAGCAGTTTGGCGGGGGACACTAATGAAAAACTGTTTTTT. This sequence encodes CASSLAGDTNEKLFF.

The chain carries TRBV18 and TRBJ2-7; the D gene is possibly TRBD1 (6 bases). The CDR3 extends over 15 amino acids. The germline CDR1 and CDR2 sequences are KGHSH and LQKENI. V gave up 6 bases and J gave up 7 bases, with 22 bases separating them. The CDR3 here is CASSLFEGERGEQYF. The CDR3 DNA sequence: TGTGCCAGCTCCCTTTTTGAGGGGGAGAGAGGGGAGCAGTACTTC. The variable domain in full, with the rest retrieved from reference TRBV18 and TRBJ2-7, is NAGVMQNPRHLVRRRGQEARLRCSPMKGHSHVYWYRQLPEEGLKFMVYLQKENIIDESGMPKERFSAEFPKEGPSILRIQQVVRGDSAAYFCASSLFEGERGEQYFGPGTRLTVT.

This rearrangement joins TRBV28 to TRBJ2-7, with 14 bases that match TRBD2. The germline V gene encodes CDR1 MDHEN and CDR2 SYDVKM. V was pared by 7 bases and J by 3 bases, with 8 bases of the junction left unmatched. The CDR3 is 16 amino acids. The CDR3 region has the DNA TGTGCCAGCATGGGGACTAGCGGGAGTTCGGGCTACGAGCAGTACTTC. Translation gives CASMGTSGSSGYEQYF. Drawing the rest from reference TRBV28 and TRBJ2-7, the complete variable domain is DVKVTQSSRYLVKRTGEKVFLECVQDMDHENMFWYRQDPGLGLRLIYFSYDVKMKEKGDIPEGYSVSREKKERFSLILESASTNQTSMYLCASMGTSGSSGYEQYFGPGTRLTVT.

The CDR3 is CASSFHGGRTDTQYF. The CDR3 nucleotides read TGTGCCAGCAGCTTCCACGGGGGCCGCACAGATACGCAGTATTTT. This chain uses TRBV5-4 with TRBJ2-3; D may match TRBD1 or TRBD2 (6 bases each). Germline V gene sequence: CDR1 SGHNT, CDR2 YYREEE (reference sequence). This CDR3 region has 15 residues. Trimming left V 2 bases short and J 1 base short, with 11 bases between.

CDR3: CASSPDRGLSGNTIYF. CDR3 bases: TGCGCCAGCAGCCCGGACAGGGGCCTCTCTGGAAACACCATATATTTT. The J gene is TRBJ1-3, the V gene TRBV4-3; 9 nucleotides agree with TRBD1. V shed 4 bases and J 0 bases; nucleotides not matched to a gene: 4. Germline assignment: CDR1 LGHNA and CDR2 YSLEER. The CDR3 contains 16 residues.

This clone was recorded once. CDR3 sequence: CASSEARHYNYGYTF. In DNA, the CDR3 is TGTGCCAGCAGTGAAGCGCGGCATTACAACTATGGCTACACCTTC. This chain links TRBV2 with TRBJ1-2; D is uncertain. Germline assignment: CDR1 SNHLY and CDR2 FYNNEI. The V end lost 0 bases, the J end lost 2 bases, and 10 bases lay between the germline ends. CDR3 length equals 15 residues.

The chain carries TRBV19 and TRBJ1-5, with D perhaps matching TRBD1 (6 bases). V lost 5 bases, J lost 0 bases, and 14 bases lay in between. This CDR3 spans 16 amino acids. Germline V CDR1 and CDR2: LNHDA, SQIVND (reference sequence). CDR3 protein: CASSPLDRSSNQPQHF. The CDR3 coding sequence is TGTGCCAGTAGTCCCCTGGACAGATCTAGCAATCAGCCCCAGCATTTT.

The chain's CDR3 is CAWSVRAQGSSEQYF. The CDR3 DNA is TGTGCCTGGAGTGTAAGGGCGCAGGGATCTAGCGAGCAGTACTTC. The chain carries TRBV30 and TRBJ2-7; D may be TRBD1 (5 bases). CDR1 and CDR2 from the germline V gene are GTSNPN and SVGIG (reference sequence). The germline V and J ends were trimmed by 0 bases and 6 bases, with 18 bases remaining between them. The CDR3 covers 15 residues.

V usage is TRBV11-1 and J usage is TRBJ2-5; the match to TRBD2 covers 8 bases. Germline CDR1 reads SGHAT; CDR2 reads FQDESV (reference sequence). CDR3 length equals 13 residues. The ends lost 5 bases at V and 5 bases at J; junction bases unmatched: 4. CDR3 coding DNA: TGTGCCAGCAGCGTCCCGGGGGGGGAGACCCAGTACTTC. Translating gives CASSVPGGETQYF.